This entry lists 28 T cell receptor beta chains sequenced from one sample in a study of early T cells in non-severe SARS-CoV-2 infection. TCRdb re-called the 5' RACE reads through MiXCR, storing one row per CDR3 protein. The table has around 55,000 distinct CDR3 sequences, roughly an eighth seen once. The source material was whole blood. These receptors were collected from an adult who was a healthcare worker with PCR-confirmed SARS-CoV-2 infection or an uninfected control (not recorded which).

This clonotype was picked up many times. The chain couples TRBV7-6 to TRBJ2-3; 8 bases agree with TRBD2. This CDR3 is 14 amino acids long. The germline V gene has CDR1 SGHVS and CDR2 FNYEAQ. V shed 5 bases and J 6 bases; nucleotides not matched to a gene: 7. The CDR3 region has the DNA TGTGCCAGCAGCCCGACTAGCGCCGGGGATACGCAGTATTTT. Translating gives CASSPTSAGDTQYF.

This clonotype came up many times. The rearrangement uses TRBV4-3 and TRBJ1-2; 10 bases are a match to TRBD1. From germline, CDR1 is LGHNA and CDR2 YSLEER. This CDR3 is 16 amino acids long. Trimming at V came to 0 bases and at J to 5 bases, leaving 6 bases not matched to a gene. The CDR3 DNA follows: TGCGCCAGCAGCCAAGATCGACAGGGGGCTAGGTATGGCTACACCTTC. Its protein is CASSQDRQGARYGYTF.

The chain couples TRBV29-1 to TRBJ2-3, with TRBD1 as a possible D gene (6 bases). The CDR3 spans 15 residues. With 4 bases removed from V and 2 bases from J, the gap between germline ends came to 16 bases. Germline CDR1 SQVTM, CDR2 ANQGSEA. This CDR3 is CSVVGAEGDTDTQYF. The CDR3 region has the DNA TGCAGCGTTGTGGGGGCTGAGGGGGACACAGATACGCAGTATTTT.

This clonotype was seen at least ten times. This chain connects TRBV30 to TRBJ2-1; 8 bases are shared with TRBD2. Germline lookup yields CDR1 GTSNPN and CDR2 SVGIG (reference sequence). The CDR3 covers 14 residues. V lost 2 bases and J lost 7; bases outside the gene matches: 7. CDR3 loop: CAWSKGLDFNEQFF. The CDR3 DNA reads TGTGCCTGGAGTAAGGGACTAGACTTTAATGAGCAGTTCTTC. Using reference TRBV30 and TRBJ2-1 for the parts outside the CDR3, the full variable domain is SQTIHQWPATLVQPVGSPLSLECTVEGTSNPNLYWYRQAAGRGLQLLFYSVGIGQISSEVPQNLSASRPQDRQFILSSKKLLLSDSGFYLCAWSKGLDFNEQFFGPGTRLTVL.

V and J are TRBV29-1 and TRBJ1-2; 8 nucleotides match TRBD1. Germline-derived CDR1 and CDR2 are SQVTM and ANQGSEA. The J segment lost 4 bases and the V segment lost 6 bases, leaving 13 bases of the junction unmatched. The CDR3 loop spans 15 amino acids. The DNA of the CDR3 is TGCAGCGTCAGGGGGCAGGGTCTCAGTCGCTATGGCTACACCTTC. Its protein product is CSVRGQGLSRYGYTF.

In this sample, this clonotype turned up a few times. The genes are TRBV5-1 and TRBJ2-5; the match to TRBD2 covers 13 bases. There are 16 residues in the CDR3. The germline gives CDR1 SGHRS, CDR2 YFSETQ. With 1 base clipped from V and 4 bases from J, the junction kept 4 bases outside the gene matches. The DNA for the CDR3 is TGCGCCAGCAGCTTGCTGGGACTAGCGGGGCGAGAGACCCAGTACTTC. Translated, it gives CASSLLGLAGRETQYF.

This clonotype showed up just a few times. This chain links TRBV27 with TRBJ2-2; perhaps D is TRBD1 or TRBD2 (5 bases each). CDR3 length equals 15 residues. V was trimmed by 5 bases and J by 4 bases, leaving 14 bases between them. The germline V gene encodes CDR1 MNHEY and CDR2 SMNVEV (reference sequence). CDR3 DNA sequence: TGTGCCAGCAGTGTACGGGGCACCAGCACCGGGGAGCTGTTTTTT. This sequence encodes CASSVRGTSTGELFF.

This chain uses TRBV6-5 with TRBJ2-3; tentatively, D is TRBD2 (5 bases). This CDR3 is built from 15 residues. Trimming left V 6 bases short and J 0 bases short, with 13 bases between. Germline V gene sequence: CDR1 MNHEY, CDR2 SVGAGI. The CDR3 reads CASRKRLTSTDTQYF. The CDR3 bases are TGTGCCAGCAGAAAGAGACTAACTAGCACAGATACGCAGTATTTT.

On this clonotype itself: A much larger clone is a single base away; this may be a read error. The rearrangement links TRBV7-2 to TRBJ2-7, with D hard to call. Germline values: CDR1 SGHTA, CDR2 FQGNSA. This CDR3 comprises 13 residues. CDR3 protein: CVSSPHPTYEQYF. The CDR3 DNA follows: TGTGTCAGCAGCCCCCACCCAACCTACGAGCAGTACTTC.

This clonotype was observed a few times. CDR3 nucleotides: TGCGCCAGCAGCCAAGGCCCTACGGTGGCCCAGCATTTT. Protein product: CASSQGPTVAQHF. The V gene is TRBV4-1, the J gene TRBJ1-5; D is ambiguous. This CDR3 has 13 residues. In germline, CDR1 is MGHRA, CDR2 YSYEKL. Trimming cost V 1 base and J 11 bases, with 12 bases left between them.

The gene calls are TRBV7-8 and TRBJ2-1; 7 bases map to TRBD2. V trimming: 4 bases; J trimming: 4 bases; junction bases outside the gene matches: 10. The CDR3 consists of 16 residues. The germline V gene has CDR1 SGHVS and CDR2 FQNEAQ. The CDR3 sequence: CASSSRWEGIYNEQFF. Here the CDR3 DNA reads TGTGCCAGCAGCTCTCGGTGGGAGGGGATTTACAATGAGCAGTTCTTC.

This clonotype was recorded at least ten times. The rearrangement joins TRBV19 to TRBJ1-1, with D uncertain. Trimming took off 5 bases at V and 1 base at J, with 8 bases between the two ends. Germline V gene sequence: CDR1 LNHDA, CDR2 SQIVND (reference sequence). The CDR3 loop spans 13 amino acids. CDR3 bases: TGTGCCAGTAGTCCGTGGGAGAACACTGAAGCTTTCTTT. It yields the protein CASSPWENTEAFF.

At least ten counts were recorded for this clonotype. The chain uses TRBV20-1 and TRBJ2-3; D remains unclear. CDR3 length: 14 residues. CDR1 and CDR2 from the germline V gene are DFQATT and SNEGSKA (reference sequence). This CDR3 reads CSQTLQTTTDTQYF. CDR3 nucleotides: TGCAGCCAGACCCTACAGACAACCACAGATACGCAGTATTTT.

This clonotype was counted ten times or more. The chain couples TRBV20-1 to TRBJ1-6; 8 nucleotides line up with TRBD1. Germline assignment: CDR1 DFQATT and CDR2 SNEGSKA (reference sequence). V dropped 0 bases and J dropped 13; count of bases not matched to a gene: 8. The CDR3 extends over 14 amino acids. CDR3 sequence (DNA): TGCAGTGCTAGAGATCGGCAGGGGGCACGGCCCCTCCACTTT. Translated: CSARDRQGARPLHF.

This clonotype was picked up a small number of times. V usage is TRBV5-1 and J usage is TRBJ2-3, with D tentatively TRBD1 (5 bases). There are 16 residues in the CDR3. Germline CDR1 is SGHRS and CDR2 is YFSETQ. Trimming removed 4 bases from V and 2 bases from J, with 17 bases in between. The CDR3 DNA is TGCGCCAGCAGCCGAGACAGCTTCCGGGTCACAGATACGCAGTATTTT. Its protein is CASSRDSFRVTDTQYF.

CDR3 DNA: TGTGCCAGCAGCCAAAGGAGGGGGCGCGGAGATACGCAGTATTTT. Amino acids: CASSQRRGRGDTQYF. V gene TRBV7-2 combines with J gene TRBJ2-3, with D tentatively TRBD1 (7 bases). CDR1 is SGHTA, CDR2 FQGNSA, per germline. The CDR3 spans 15 residues. Trimming cost V 5 bases and J 5 bases, with 17 bases left between them.

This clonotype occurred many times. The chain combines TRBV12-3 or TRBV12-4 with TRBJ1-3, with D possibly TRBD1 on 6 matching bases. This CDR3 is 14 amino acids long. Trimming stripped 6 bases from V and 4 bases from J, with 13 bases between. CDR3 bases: TGTGCCAGCAGGAAACAGGGTTCGGGAAACACCATATATTTT. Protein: CASRKQGSGNTIYF.

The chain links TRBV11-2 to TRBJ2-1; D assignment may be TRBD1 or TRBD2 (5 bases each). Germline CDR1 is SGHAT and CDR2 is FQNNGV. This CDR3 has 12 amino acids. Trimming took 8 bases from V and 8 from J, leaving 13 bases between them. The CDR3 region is CASRLGDHEQFF. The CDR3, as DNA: TGTGCCAGCCGGCTAGGGGACCATGAGCAGTTCTTC.

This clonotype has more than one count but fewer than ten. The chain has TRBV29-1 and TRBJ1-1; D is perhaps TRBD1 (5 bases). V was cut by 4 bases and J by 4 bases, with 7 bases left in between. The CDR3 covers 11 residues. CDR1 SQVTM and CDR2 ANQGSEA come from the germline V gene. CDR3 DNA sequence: TGCAGCGTTGGAGGGGTCACTGAAGCTTTCTTT. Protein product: CSVGGVTEAFF. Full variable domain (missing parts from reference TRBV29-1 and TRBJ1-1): SAVISQKPSRDICQRGTSLTIQCQVDSQVTMMFWYRQQPGQSLTLIATANQGSEATYESGFVIDKFPISRPNLTFSTLTVSNMSPEDSSIYLCSVGGVTEAFFGQGTRLTVV.

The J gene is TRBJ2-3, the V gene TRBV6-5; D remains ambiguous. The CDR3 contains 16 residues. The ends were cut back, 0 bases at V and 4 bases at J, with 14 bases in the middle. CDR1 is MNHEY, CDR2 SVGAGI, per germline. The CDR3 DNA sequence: TGTGCCAGCAGTTACTCGGCTGGGGTCGGCGCAGATACGCAGTATTTT. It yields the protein CASSYSAGVGADTQYF.

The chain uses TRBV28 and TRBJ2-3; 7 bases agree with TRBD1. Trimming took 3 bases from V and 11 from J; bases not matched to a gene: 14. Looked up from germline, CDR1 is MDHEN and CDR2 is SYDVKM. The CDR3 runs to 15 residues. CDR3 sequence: CASSLAEGQSFRQYF. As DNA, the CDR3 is TGTGCCAGCAGTTTGGCTGAGGGACAGAGTTTCAGGCAGTATTTT. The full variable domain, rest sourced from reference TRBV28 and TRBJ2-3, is DVKVTQSSRYLVKRTGEKVFLECVQDMDHENMFWYRQDPGLGLRLIYFSYDVKMKEKGDIPEGYSVSREKKERFSLILESASTNQTSMYLCASSLAEGQSFRQYFGPGTRLTVL.

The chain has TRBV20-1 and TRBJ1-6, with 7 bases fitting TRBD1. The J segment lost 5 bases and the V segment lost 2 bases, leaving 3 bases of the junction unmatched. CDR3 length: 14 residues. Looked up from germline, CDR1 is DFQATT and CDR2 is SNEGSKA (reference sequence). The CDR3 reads CSARPGQHNSPLHF. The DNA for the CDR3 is TGCAGTGCTAGACCGGGACAGCATAATTCACCCCTCCACTTT.

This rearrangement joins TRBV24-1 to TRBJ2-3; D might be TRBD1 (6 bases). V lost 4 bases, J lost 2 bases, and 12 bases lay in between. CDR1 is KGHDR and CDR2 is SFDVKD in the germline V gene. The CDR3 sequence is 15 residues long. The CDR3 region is CATSESWGLTDTQYF. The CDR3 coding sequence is TGTGCCACCAGTGAATCTTGGGGGCTCACAGATACGCAGTATTTT.

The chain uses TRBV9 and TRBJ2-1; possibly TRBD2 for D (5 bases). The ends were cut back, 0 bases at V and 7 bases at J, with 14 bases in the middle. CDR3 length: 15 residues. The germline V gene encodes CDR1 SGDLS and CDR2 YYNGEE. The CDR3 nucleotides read TGTGCCAGCAGCGTAGGCCCACCCCGGGAAAATGAGCAGTTCTTC. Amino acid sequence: CASSVGPPRENEQFF.

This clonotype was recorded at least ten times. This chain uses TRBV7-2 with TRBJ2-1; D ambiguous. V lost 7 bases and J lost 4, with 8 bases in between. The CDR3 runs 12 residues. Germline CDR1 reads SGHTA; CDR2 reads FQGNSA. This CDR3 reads CASTDEYNEQFF. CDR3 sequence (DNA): TGTGCCAGCACCGACGAGTACAATGAGCAGTTCTTC.

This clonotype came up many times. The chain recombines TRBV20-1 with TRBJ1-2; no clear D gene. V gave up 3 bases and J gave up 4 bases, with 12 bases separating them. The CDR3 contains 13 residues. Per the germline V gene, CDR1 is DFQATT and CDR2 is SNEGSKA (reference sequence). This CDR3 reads CSARDIRSYGYTF. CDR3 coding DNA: TGCAGTGCTAGGGATATTCGGAGCTATGGCTACACCTTC.

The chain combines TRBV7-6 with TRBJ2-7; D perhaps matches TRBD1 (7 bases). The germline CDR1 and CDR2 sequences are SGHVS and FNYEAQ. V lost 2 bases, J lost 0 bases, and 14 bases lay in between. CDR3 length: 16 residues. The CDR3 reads CASSLSPGGSSYEQYF. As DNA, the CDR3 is TGTGCCAGCAGCTTAAGCCCAGGGGGGAGCTCCTACGAGCAGTACTTC.

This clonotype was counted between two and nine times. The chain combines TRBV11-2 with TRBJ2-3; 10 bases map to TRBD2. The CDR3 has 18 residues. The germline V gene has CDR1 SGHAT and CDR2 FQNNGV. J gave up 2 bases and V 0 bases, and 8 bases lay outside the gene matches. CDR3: CASSLEGLAGGLTDTQYF. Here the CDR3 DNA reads TGTGCCAGCAGCTTAGAAGGCTTAGCGGGGGGCCTCACAGATACGCAGTATTTT.